Each of the 4 T cell receptor beta chains below was sequenced from the same sample in a study of T cell clonality in common variable immunodeficiency. Libraries were prepared by immunoSEQ multiplex PCR; TCRdb keeps only in-frame clonotypes and omits some of them. The sample shows roughly 34,000 clones, no singletons; the ten largest hold 5.5% to 7%. The antigens for these receptors are not known. The study's findings and limits: Reportedly, TCR beta sequences from common variable immunodeficiency showed fewer deletions and N-nucleotide insertions.

The sequenced material came from peripheral blood mononuclear cells. The receptor source for this set is a human donor with common variable immunodeficiency.

This clone was seen a handful of times. CDR3 amino acids: CASSLTGGTNTEAFF. CDR3 DNA, as far as it was read: TGTGCCAGCAGCTTAACGGGGGGGACGAACACTGAA. The J gene is TRBJ1-1, the V gene TRBV7-3; D may be TRBD1 (5 bases). The CDR3 end lies 3 residues beyond the end of the read and is filled in from the germline J gene. CDR1 is SGHTA and CDR2 is FQGTGA in the germline V gene. Deletions cut 0 bases from V and 1 base from J, with 9 bases between. The length of the CDR3 is 15 residues.

Remarks on this clone: The read falls 3 residues short of the CDR3 end, and the missing part is taken from the germline J gene. V usage is TRBV5-6 and J usage is TRBJ1-4, with D unclear. The CDR3 loop spans 15 amino acids. V lost 2 bases, J lost 8 bases, and 16 bases lay in between. Germline assignment: CDR1 SGHDT and CDR2 YYEEEE. CDR3 protein: CASSFQRGSEEKLFF. The sequenced part of the CDR3 DNA is TGTGCCAGCAGCTTTCAGCGGGGTTCTGAGGAAAAA.

About this clone itself: The CDR3 extends 3 residues past the end of the read, so its final part is completed from the germline J gene. The V and J genes are TRBV7-2 and TRBJ1-2; D is unresolved. This CDR3 has 11 residues. Per the germline V gene, CDR1 is SGHTA and CDR2 is FQGNSA. V was cut by 7 bases and J by 2 bases, with 5 bases left in between. CDR3 bases read: TGTGCCAGCACACTAAACTATGGC. This gives the protein CASTLNYG. The complete CDR3 protein is CASTLNYGYTF.

This clone was counted many times. CDR3 DNA, as far as it was read: TGCAGTCCCCTTTACGATAGCGGGAGTGAGACC. Protein product: CSPLYDSGSET. The full CDR3 sequence reads CSPLYDSGSETQYF. This chain uses TRBV20-1 with TRBJ2-5; 9 nucleotides match TRBD2. The read stops 3 residues short of the end of the CDR3; the missing end is completed from the germline J gene. After removal of 8 bases from V and 5 bases from J, the junction contained 12 bases not matched to a gene. Per the germline V gene, CDR1 is DFQATT and CDR2 is SNEGSKA (reference sequence). The CDR3 extends over 14 amino acids.